These T cell receptor beta chains were read from a single sample in a study of post-analysis software for immune sequencing data. One entry per CDR3 protein results from TCRdb running MiXCR on the PCR reads. The repertoire holds 350,000 to 500,000 distinct CDR3 sequences, with roughly 38% as singletons. Source material: blood. These receptors all come from a girl aged 2-9 years with multiple sclerosis. Both conserved end residues are part of each CDR3. Each record gives: V gene, CDR3 protein.

TRBV7-9 CASSSPQIYNEQFF
TRBV14 CASSQERGIGEETQYF
TRBV15 CATSPRPNYGYTF
TRBV7-2 CASSLLRQSSYEQYF
TRBV29-1 CSVVRDRAANYGYTF
TRBV29-1 CSVVGLAGVNEQFF
TRBV20-1 CSARDRQTQLYNEQFF
TRBV13 CASSLARPPDTQYF
TRBV5-1 CASSPGRGQPYEQYF
TRBV15 CATSRDPIGTTGANVLTF
TRBV6-2/TRBV6-3 CASSYPLLQPEAGGQKLFSYEQYF
TRBV12-3/TRBV12-4 CASSFTGDTQYF
TRBV7-2 CASSLGLAGVGTDTQYF
TRBV24-1 CATSDPGQGRGDTQYF
TRBV28 CASSSPGTAGGRVFF
TRBV9 CASSPGQGTNYGYTF
TRBV6-5 CASSLQTSGSYEQYF
TRBV7-3 CASGLGGSYEQYF
TRBV28 CASRGTAPYEQYF
TRBV7-9 CASSFNGHRYEQYF
TRBV4-2 CASSQDWRVNQPQHF
TRBV6-1 CASREEQGATDTQYF
TRBV18 CASSVGLAETYEQYF
TRBV18 CASSPRGESFYGYTF
TRBV6-6 CASSWPDRSSYNEQFF
TRBV6-1 CASTESSYNEQFF